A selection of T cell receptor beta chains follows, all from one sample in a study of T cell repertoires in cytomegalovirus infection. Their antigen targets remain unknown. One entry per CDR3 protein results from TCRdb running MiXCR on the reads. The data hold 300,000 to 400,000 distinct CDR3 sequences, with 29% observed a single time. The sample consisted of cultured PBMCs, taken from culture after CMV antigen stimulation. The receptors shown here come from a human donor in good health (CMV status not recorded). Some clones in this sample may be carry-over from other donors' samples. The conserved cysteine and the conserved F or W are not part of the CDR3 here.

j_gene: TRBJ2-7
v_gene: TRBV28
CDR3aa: ASRKAGGFDEQY

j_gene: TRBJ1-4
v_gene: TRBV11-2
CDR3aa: ASSVQPTGGEKLF

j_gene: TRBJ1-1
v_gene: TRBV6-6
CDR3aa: ASRGQQDTEAF

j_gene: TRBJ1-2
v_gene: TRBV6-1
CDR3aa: ASSYGTADGYT

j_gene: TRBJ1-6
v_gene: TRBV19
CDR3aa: ASSGRQAYNSPLH

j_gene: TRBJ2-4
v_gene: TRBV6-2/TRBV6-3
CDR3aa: ASSSTQGKNIQY

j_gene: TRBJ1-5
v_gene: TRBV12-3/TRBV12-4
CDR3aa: ASSRQGMGPQH

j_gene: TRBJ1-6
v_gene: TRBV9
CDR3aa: ASSVAPGGNSPLH

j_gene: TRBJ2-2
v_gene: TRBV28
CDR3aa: ASSPLGQVITGELF

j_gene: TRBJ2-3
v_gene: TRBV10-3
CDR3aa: AIGTTTDTQY

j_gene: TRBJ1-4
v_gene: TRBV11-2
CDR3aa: ASSLMGGGNEKLF

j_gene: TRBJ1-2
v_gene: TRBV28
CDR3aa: ASSLSPRGNYGYT

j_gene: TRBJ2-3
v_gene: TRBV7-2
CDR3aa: ASSPATRGLAGRNTQY

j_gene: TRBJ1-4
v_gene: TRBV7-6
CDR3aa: ASSSQGNEKLF

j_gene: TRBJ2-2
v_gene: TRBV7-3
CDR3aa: ASSRGGTTNTGELF

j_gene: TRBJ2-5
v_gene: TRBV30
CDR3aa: AWSFKGIQETQY

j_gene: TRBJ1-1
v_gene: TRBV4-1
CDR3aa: ASSKGENTEAF

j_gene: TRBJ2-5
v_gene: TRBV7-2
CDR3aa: ASSLLDGETQY

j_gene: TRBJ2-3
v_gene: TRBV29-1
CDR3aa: SVGTVDTQY

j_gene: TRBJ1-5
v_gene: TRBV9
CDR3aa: ASSSTGGRDQPQH

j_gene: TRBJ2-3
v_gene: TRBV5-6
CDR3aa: ASSLRSSGSLTDTQY

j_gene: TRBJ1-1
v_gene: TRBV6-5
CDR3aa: ASRAGNTEAF

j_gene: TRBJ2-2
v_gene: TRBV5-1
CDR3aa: ASSLDRVDTGELF

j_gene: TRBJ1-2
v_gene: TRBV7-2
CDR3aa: ASSSQGVYGYT

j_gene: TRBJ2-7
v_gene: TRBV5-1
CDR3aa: ASSLISPGEEFYEQY

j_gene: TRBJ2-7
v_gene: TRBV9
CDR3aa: ASSVQGGPYEQY

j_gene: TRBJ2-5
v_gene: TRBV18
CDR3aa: ASSPNWEETQY

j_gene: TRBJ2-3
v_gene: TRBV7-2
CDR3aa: ASTFTLAGTDTQY

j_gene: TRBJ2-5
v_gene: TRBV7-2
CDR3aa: ASSLEGTGSMMY

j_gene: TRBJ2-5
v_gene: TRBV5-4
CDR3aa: ASSPEGLETQY

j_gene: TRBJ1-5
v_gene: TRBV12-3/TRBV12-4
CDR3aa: ASTLSNQPQH

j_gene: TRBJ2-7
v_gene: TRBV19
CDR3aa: ATASKGLAAYEQY

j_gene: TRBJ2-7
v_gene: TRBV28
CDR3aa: ASSSEQGPEQY

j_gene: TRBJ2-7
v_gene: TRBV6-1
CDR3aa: ASSGGATYPNEQY

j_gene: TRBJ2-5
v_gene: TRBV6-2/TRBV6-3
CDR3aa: ASSPNRETQY